This T cell receptor beta chain was profiled in a study of PD-1 blockade in classical Hodgkin lymphoma. The protocol was immunoSEQ multiplex PCR, while the TCRdb copy is restricted to in-frame clones and leaves out a portion. The sample yields just under 45,000 clones, around 64% seen once. Time point noted: cycle 4 day 1 (C4D1), after more than five weeks of nivolumab. All patients experienced relapse after autologous stem cell transplantation, and brentuximab vedotin exposure was variable. This clone counts as large. CDR3 size: 15 residues. In germline, CDR1 is MNHEY, CDR2 SVGAGI. Trimming removed 6 bases at V and 4 bases at J, with 18 bases between.

This TCR was sampled from a human donor with classical Hodgkin lymphoma. The V call is TRBV6-5, the J call TRBJ1-2; the D gene is possibly TRBD1 (5 bases). Material: peripheral blood mononuclear cells (PBMCs), obtained before the fourth cycle of nivolumab. This chain's CDR3 is CASRQNWEGSYGYTF. For the CDR3, the DNA is TGTGCCAGCAGACAGAACTGGGAGGGGTCCTATGGCTACACCTTC.